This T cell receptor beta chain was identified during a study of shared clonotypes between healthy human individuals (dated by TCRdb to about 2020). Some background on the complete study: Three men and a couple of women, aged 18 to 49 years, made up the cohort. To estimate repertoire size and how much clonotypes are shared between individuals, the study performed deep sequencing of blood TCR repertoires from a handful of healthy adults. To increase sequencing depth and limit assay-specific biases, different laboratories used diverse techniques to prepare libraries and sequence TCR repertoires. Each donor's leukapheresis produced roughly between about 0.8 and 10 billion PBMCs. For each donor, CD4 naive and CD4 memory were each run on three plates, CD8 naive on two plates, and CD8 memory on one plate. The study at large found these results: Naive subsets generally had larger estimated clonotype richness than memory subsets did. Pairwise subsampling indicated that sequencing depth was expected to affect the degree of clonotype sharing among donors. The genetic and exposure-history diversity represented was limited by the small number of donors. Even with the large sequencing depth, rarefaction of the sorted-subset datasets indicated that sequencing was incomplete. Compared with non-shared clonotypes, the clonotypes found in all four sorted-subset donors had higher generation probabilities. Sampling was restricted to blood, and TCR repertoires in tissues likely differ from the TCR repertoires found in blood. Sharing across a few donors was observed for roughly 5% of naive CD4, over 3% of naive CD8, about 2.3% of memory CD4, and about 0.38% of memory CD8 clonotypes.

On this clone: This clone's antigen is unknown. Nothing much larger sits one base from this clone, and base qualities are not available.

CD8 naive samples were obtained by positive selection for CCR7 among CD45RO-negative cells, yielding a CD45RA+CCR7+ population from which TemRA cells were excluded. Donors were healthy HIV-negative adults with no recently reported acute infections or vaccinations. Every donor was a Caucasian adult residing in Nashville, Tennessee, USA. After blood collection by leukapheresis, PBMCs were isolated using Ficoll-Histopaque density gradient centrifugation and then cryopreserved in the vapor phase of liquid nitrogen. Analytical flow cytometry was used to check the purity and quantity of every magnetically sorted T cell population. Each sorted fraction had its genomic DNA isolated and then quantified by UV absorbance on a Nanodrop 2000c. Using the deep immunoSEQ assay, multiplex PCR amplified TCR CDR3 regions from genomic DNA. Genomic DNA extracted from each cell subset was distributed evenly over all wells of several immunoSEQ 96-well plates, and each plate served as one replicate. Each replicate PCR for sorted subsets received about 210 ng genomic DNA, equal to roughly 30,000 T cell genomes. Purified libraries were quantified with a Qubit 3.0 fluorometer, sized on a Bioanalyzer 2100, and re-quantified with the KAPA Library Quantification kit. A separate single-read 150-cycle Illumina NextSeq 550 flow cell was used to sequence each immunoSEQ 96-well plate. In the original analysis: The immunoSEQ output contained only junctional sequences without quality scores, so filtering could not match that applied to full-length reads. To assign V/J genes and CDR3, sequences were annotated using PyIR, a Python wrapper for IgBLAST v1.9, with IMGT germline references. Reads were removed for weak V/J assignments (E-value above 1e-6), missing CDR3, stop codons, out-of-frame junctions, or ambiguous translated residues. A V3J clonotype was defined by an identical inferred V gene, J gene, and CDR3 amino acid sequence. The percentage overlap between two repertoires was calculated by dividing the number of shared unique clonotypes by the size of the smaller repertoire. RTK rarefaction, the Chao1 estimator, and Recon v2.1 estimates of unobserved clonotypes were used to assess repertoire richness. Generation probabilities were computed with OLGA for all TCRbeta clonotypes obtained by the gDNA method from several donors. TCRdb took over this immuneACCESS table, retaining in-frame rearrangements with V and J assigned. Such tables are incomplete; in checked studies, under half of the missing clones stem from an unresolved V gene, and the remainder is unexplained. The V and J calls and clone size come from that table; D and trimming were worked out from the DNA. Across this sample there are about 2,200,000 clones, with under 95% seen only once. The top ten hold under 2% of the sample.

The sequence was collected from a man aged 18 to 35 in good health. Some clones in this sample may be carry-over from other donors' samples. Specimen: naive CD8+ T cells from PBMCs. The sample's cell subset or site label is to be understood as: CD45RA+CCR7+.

The DNA is as follows: TGCAGCGCTAGCGGGAGGCCTCCTCAATACAATGAGCAGTTCTTC. Its amino acids are CSASGRPPQYNEQFF. The receptor chain draws on TRBV29-1 and TRBJ2-1; TRBD2 agrees with 11 junctional bases. Based on the germline V gene, the CDR1 and CDR2 sequences are SQVTM and ANQGSEA. Reading from cysteine to phenylalanine, the CDR3 counts 15 amino acids. The kept DNA is CDR3 alone, 45 bases in frame from the first base. Relative to germline, V is missing 7 bases and J is missing 4 bases, with 9 bases of the junction outside any gene match.